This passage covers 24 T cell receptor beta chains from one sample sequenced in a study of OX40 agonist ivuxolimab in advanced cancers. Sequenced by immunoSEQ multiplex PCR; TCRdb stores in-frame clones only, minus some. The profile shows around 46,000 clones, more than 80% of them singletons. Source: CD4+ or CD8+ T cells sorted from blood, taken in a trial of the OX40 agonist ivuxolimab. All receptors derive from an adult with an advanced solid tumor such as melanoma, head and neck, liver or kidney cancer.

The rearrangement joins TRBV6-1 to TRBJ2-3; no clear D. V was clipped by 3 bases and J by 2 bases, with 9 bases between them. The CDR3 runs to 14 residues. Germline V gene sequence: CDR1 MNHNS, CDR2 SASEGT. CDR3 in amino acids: CASSDGGITDTQYF. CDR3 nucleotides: TGTGCCAGCAGTGATGGTGGGATCACAGATACGCAGTATTTT.

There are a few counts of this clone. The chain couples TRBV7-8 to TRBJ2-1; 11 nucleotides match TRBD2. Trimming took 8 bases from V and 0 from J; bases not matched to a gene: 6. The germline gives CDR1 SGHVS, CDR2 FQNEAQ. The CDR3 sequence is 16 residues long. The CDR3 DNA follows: TGTGCCAGCGGGACTAGCGGTCAAAGCTCCTACAATGAGCAGTTCTTC. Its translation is CASGTSGQSSYNEQFF.

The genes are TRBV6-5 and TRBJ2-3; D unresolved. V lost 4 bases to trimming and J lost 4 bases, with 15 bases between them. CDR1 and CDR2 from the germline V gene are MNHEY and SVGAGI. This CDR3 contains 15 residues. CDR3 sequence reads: CASSSAYTIPDTQYF. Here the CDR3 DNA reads TGTGCCAGCAGTTCGGCCTACACGATCCCAGATACGCAGTATTTT.

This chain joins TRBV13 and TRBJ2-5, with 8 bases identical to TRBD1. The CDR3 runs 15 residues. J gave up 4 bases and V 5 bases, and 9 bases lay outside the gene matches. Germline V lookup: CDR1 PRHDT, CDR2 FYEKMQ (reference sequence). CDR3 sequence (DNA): TGTGCCAGCAGCCCACAACAGGGGGTCAGAGAGACCCAGTACTTC. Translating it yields CASSPQQGVRETQYF.

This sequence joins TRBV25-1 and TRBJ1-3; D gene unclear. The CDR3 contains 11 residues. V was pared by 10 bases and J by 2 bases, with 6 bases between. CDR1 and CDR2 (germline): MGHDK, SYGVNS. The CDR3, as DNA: TGTGCCATCGGGACTGGAAACACCATATATTTT. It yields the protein CAIGTGNTIYF.

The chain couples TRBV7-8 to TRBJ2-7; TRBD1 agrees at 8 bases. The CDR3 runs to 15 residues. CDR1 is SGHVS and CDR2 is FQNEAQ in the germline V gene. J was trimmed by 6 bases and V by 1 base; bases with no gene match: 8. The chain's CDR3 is CASSLGGTGLLEQYF. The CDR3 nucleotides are TGTGCCAGCAGCTTAGGAGGGACAGGCCTGCTCGAGCAGTACTTC.

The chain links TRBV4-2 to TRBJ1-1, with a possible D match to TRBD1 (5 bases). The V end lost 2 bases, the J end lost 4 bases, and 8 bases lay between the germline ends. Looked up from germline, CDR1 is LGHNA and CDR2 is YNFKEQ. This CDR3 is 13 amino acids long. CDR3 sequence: CASSQSRVTEAFF. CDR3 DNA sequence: TGTGCCAGCAGCCAATCCAGGGTCACTGAAGCTTTCTTT.

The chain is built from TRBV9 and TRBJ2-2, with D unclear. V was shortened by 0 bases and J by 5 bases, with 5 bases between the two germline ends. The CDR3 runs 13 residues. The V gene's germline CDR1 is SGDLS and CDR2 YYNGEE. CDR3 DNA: TGTGCCAGCAGCGTAGCACGAACCGGGGAGCTGTTTTTT. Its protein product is CASSVARTGELFF. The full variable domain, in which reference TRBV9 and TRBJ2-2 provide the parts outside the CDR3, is DSGVTQTPKHLITATGQRVTLRCSPRSGDLSVYWYQQSLDQGLQFLIQYYNGEERAKGNILERFSAQQFPDLHSELNLSSLELGDSALYFCASSVARTGELFFGEGSRLTVL.

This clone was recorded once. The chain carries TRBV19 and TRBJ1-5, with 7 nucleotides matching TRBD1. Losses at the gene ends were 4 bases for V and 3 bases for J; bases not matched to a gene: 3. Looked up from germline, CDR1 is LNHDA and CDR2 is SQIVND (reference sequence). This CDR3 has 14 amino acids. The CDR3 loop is CASSRQGFNQPQHF. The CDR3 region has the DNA TGTGCCAGTAGTAGACAGGGCTTCAATCAGCCCCAGCATTTT.

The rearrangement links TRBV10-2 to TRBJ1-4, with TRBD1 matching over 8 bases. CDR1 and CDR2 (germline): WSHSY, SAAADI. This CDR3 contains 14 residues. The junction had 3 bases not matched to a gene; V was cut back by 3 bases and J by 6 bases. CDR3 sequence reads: CASSDTGGDEKLFF. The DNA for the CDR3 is TGCGCCAGCAGTGATACAGGGGGGGATGAAAAACTGTTTTTT.

CDR3 DNA sequence: TGCGCCAGCAGTGACCCTGGGACCCTCACAGGGCAGTTCTTC. It specifies CASSDPGTLTGQFF. The chain recombines TRBV10-1 with TRBJ2-1; the D gene could be TRBD1 or TRBD2 (5 bases each). The CDR3 is 14 residues long. Germline CDR1 and CDR2: WNHNN and SYGVQD (reference sequence). Trimming took off 3 bases at V and 12 bases at J, with 18 bases between the two ends.

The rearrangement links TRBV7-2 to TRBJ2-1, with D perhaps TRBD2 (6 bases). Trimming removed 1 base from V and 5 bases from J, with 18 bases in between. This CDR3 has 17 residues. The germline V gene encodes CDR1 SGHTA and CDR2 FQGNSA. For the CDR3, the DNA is TGTGCCAGCAGCTTAGAACGCTATTGGCGGGGAAACAATGAGCAGTTCTTC. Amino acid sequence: CASSLERYWRGNNEQFF. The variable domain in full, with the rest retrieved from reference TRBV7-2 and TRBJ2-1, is GAGVSQSPSNKVTEKGKDVELRCDPISGHTALYWYRQSLGQGLEFLIYFQGNSAPDKSGLPSDRFSAERTGGSVSTLTIQRTQQEDSAVYLCASSLERYWRGNNEQFFGPGTRLTVL.

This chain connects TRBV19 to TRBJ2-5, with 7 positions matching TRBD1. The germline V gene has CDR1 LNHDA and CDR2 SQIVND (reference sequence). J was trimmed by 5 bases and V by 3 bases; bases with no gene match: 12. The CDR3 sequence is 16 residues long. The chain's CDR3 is CASSIGPGTVGETQYF. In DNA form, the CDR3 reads TGTGCCAGTAGTATCGGTCCTGGGACAGTCGGGGAGACCCAGTACTTC.

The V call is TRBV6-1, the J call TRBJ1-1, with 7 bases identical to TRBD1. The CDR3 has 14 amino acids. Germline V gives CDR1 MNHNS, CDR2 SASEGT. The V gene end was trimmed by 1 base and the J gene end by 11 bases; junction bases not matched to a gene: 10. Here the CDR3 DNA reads TGTGCCAGCAGTGAAGTTCGGGGACAGTTGAGGGCTTTCTTT. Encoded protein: CASSEVRGQLRAFF.

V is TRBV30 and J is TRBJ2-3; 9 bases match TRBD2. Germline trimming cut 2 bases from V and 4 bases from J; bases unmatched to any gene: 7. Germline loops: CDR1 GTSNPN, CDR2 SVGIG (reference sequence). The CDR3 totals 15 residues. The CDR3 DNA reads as TGTGCCTGGAGTCGTGGTAGCGGGGGTGCAGATACGCAGTATTTT. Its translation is CAWSRGSGGADTQYF.

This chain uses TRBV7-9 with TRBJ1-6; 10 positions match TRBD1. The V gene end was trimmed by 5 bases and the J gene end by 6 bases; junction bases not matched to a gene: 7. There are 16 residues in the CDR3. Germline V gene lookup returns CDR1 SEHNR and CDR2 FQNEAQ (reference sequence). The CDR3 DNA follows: TGTGCCAGCAGCCTGGAGGGGACAGGGGTTAATTCACCCCTCCACTTT. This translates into CASSLEGTGVNSPLHF.

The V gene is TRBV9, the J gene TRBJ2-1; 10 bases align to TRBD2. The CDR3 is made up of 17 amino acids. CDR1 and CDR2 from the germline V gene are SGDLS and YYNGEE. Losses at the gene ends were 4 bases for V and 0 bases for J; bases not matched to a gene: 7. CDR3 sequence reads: CASSFSGLADSYNEQFF. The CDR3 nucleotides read TGTGCCAGCAGCTTCAGCGGACTAGCGGACTCCTACAATGAGCAGTTCTTC.

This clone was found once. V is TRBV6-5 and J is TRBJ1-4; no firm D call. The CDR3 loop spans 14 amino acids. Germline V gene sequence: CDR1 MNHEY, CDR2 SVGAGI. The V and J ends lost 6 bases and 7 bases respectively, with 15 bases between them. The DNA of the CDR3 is TGTGCCAGCAGGAATGGGGTGAGAGGTGAAAAACTGTTTTTT. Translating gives CASRNGVRGEKLFF.

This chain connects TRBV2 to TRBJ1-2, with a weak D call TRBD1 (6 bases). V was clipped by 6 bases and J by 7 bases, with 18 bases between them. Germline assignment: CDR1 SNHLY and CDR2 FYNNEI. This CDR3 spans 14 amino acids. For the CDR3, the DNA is TGTGCCAGCAGGGAGAACAGGGTTCGAGGTGGCTACACCTTC. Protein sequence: CASRENRVRGGYTF.

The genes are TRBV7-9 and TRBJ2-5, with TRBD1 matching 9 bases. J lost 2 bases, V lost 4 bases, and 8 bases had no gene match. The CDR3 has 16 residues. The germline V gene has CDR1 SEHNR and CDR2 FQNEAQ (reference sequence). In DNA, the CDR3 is TGTGCCAGCAGCTACATTGGGGACAGGGAACAAGAGACCCAGTACTTC. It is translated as CASSYIGDREQETQYF.

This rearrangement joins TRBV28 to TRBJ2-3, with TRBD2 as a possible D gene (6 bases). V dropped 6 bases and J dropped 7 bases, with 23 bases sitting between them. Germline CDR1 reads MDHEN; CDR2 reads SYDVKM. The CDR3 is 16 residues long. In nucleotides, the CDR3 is TGTGCCAGCAGCCGAACGGGACTCCCGGAATTCAATACGCAGTATTTT. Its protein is CASSRTGLPEFNTQYF.

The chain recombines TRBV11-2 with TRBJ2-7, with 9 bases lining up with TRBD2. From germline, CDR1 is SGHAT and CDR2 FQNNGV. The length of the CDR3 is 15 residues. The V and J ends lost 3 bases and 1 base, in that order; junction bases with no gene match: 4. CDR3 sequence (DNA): TGTGCCAGCAGCTTCTTAGCGGGAGAGTCCTACGAGCAGTACTTC. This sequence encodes CASSFLAGESYEQYF.

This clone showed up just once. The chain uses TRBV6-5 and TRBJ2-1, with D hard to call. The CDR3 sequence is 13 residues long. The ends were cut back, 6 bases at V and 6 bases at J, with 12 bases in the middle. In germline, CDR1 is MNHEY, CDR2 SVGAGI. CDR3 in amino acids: CASSHPGLNEQFF. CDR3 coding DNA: TGTGCCAGCAGCCACCCCGGCCTCAATGAGCAGTTCTTC.

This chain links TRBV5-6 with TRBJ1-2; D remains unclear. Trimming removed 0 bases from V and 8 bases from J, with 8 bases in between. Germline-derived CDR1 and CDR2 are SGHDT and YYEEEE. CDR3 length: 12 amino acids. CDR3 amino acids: CASSLGGFGYTF. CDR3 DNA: TGTGCCAGCAGCTTGGGGGGATTCGGCTACACCTTC.